These 8 T cell receptor beta chains originate from one sample sequenced in a study of blood T cell repertoires in COVID-19. Clones were read by immunoSEQ multiplex PCR, and TCRdb kept only the in-frame ones, dropping some. In the table there are roughly 200,000 clones, around 81% of which are singletons. The sequencing sample was made of peripheral blood. Receptors originate from a man aged 50-60 years with active or convalescent COVID-19.

The V and J genes are TRBV5-6 and TRBJ2-1, with TRBD1 matching over 7 bases. Germline V lookup: CDR1 SGHDT, CDR2 YYEEEE. The V segment lost 2 bases and the J segment 3 bases; nucleotides outside the gene matches: 2. CDR3 length: 14 residues. CDR3 region: CASSFPGGYNEQFF. In DNA form, the CDR3 reads TGTGCCAGCAGCTTCCCAGGGGGCTACAATGAGCAGTTCTTC.

V gene TRBV6-2 or TRBV6-3 combines with J gene TRBJ2-1; 9 bases fit TRBD2. The germline gives CDR1 MNHEY, CDR2 SVGEGT. Germline trimming cut 6 bases from V and 5 bases from J; bases unmatched to any gene: 11. The CDR3 totals 16 residues. CDR3 loop: CASSPNLAGGNNEQFF. For the CDR3, the DNA is TGTGCCAGCAGCCCCAACTTGGCGGGGGGGAACAATGAGCAGTTCTTC.

J is TRBJ2-1 and V is TRBV30; 9 bases line up with TRBD2. Trimming cost V 3 bases and J 7 bases; bases outside gene matches: 16. Germline V gives CDR1 GTSNPN, CDR2 SVGIG (reference sequence). The CDR3 has 17 amino acids. The CDR3 region has the DNA TGTGCCTGGAGCCTAACCTTGGCGGGGGGGCCGGGGAATGAGCAGTTCTTC. Protein product: CAWSLTLAGGPGNEQFF.

V usage is TRBV3-1 (or the pseudogene TRBV3-2) and J usage is TRBJ2-5; 9 bases are a match to TRBD2. The germline CDR1 and CDR2 sequences are LGHDT and YNNKEL (reference sequence). The CDR3 covers 16 residues. The J segment lost 5 bases and the V segment lost 1 base, leaving 8 bases of the junction unmatched. The chain's CDR3 is CASSQVPAGGGETQYF. The CDR3 coding sequence is TGTGCCAGCAGCCAAGTTCCAGCGGGGGGCGGCGAGACCCAGTACTTC.

The J gene is TRBJ1-3, the V gene TRBV7-2; a possible D gene is TRBD1 (5 bases). CDR1 SGHTA and CDR2 FQGNSA come from the germline V gene. The CDR3 is 17 amino acids. Trimming removed 5 bases from V and 3 bases from J, with 20 bases in between. CDR3 bases: TGTGCCAGCAGCCCTCAGGGATTCGGCTTGGTTGGAAACACCATATATTTT. It translates to CASSPQGFGLVGNTIYF.

A single count supports this clone. The chain combines TRBV5-1 with TRBJ2-5, with 7 bases aligning to TRBD2. The V gene's germline CDR1 is SGHRS and CDR2 YFSETQ. The CDR3 totals 15 residues. V shed 2 bases, J shed 2 bases, and the junction held 6 bases outside the gene matches. The CDR3 DNA is TGCGCCAGCAGCTTAGCCCCTAGCGGACAAGAGACCCAGTACTTC. This encodes CASSLAPSGQETQYF.

The chain carries TRBV4-1 and TRBJ2-5; 10 nucleotides line up with TRBD2. V lost 6 bases and J lost 1; bases outside the gene matches: 2. Germline V lookup: CDR1 MGHRA, CDR2 YSYEKL. The CDR3 spans 14 residues. The DNA for the CDR3 is TGCGCCAGCAGGGTAGCGGGGGGCCAAGAGACCCAGTACTTC. Residues: CASRVAGGQETQYF.

The rearrangement links TRBV12-3 or TRBV12-4 to TRBJ2-7, with 8 bases matching TRBD1. V shed 4 bases and J 5 bases; nucleotides not matched to a gene: 4. The CDR3 extends over 13 amino acids. The CDR3 loop is CASSWTGPNEQYF. CDR3 DNA: TGTGCCAGCAGTTGGACAGGGCCCAACGAGCAGTACTTC.